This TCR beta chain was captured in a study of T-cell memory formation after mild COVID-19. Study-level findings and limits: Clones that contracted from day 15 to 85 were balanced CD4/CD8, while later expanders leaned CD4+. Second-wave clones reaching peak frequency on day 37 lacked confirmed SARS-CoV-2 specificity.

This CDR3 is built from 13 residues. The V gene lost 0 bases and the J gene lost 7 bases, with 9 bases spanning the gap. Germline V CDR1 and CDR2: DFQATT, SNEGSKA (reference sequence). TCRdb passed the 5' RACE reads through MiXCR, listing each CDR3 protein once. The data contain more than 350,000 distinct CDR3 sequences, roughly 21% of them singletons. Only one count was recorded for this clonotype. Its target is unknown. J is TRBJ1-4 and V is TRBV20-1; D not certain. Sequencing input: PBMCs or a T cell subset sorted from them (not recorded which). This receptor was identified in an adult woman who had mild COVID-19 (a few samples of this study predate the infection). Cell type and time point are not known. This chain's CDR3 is CSARDQNSEKLFF. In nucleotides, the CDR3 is TGCAGTGCTAGAGATCAAAACAGTGAAAAACTGTTTTTT.